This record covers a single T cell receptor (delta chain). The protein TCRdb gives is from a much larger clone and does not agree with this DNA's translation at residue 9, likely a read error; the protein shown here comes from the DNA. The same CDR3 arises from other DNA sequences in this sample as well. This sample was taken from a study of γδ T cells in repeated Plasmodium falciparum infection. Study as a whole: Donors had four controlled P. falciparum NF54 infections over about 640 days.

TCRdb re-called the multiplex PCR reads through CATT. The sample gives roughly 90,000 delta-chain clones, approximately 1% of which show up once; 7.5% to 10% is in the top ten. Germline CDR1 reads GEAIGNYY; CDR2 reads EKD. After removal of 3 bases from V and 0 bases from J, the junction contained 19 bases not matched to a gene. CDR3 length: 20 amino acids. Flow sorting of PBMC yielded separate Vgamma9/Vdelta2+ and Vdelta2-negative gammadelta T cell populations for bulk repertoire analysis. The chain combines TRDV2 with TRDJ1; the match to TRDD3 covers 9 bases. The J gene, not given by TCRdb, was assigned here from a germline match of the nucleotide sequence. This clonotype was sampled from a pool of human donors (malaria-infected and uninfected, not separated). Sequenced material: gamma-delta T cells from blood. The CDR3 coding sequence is TGTGCCTGTGACTCCGTCAATGACAGGGGGATACCTAACTACACCGATAAACTCATCTTT. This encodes CACDSVNDRGIPNYTDKLIF.